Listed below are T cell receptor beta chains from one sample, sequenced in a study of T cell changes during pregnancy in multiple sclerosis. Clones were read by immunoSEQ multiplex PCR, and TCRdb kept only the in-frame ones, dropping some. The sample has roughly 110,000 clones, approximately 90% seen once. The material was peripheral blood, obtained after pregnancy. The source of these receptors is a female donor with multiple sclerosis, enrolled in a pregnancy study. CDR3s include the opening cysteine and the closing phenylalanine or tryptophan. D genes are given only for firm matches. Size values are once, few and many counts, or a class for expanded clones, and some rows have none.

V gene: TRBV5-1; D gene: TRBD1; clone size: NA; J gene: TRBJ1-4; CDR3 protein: CASSLGTGKGEKLFF; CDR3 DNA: TGCGCCAGCAGCCTAGGGACAGGGAAGGGCGAAAAACTGTTTTTT
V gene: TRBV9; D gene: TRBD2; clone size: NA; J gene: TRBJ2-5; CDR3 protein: CASSVGSSGSVETQYF; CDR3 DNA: TGTGCCAGCAGCGTAGGTAGTAGCGGGAGTGTGGAGACCCAGTACTTC
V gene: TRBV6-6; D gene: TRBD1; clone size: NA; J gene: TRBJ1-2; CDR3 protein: CATLDRGRSDGYTF; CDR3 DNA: TGTGCCACCCTCGACAGGGGGCGTTCAGATGGCTACACCTTC
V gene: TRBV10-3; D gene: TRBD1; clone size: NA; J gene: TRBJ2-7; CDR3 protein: CAIRETGGREQYF; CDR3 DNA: TGTGCCATCAGGGAAACAGGGGGCCGCGAGCAGTACTTC
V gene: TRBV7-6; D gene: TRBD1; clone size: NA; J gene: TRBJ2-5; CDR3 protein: CASSSTGGSETQYF; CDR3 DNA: TGTGCCAGCAGCTCAACAGGGGGCTCGGAGACCCAGTACTTC
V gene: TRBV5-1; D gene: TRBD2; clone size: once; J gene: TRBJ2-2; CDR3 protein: CASSRGGRANTGELFF; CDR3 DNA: TGCGCCAGCAGCCGGGGGGGACGAGCAAACACCGGGGAGCTGTTTTTT
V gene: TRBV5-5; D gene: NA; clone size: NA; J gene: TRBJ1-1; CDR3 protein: CASILTSMNTEAFF; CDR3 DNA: TGTGCCAGCATCCTGACATCCATGAACACTGAAGCTTTCTTT
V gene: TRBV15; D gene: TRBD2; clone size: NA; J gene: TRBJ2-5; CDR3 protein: CATSDGRTSFQETQYF; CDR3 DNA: TGTGCCACCAGCGATGGGAGGACTAGCTTTCAAGAGACCCAGTACTTC
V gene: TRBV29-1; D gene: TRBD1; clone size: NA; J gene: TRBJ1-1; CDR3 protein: CSIDRGRTEAFF; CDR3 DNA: TGCAGCATAGACAGGGGGAGAACTGAAGCTTTCTTT
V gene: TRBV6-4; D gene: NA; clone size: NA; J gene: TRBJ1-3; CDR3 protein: CASSGMGRRSTGNTIYF; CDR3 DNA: TGTGCCAGCAGTGGCATGGGGAGGAGGAGTACCGGAAACACCATATATTTT
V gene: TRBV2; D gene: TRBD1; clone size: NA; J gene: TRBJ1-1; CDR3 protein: CASSEAPGTGRNTEAFF; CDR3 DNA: TGTGCCAGCAGTGAAGCCCCCGGGACAGGTAGAAACACTGAAGCTTTCTTT
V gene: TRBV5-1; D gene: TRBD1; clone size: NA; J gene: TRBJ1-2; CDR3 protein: CASSHSTGDYGYTF; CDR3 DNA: TGCGCCAGCAGCCACTCTACAGGGGATTATGGCTACACCTTC
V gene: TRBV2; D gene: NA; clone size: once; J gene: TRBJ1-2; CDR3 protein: CASNEAIYGYTF; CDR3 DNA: TGTGCCAGTAACGAGGCGATCTATGGCTACACCTTC
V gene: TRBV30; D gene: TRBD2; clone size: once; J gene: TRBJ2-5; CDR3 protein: CAHRLAGIQETQYF; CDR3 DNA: TGTGCCCACCGACTAGCGGGGATCCAAGAGACCCAGTACTTC
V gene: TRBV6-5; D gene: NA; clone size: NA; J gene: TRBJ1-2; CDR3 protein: CASSYRNYGYTF; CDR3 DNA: TGTGCCAGCAGTTACCGTAACTATGGCTACACCTTC
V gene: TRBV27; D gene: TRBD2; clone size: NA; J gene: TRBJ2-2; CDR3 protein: CASRGGTGLNTGELFF; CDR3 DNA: TGTGCCAGCAGGGGGGGGACGGGACTGAACACCGGGGAGCTGTTTTTT
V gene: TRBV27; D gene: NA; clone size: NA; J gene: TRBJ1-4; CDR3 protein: CASSLDRAERKLFF; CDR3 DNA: TGTGCCAGCAGTTTAGATAGAGCCGAGAGAAAACTGTTTTTT
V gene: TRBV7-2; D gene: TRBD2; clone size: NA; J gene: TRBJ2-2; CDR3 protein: CASSFSSGRLGGELFF; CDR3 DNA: TGTGCCAGCAGCTTTTCTAGCGGGAGGTTAGGCGGGGAGCTGTTTTTT
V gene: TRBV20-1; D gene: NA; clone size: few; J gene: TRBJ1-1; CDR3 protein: CSARSPAEAFF; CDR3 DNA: TGCAGTGCTAGATCCCCGGCTGAAGCTTTCTTT
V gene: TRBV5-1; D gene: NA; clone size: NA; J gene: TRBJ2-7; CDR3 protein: CASSLERDEQYF; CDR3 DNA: TGCGCCAGCAGCCTGGAGAGGGACGAGCAGTACTTC
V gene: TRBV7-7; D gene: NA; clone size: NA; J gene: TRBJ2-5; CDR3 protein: CASSRDFQETQYF; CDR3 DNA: TGTGCCAGCAGCCGGGACTTCCAAGAGACCCAGTACTTC
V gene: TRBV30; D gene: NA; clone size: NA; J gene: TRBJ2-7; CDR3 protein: CAWSVGGPGEQYF; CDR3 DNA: TGTGCCTGGAGTGTGGGGGGGCCCGGGGAGCAGTACTTC
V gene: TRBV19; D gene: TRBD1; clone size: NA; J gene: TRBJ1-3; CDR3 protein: CATAAGGWGNTIYF; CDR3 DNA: TGTGCCACCGCGGCAGGGGGCTGGGGAAACACCATATATTTT
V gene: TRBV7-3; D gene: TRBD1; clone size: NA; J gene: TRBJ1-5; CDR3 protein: CASSITGGSNQPQHF; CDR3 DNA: TGTGCCAGCAGCATCACAGGGGGAAGCAATCAGCCCCAGCATTTT
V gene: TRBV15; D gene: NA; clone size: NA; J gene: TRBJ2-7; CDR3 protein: CATSRDRGSPYEQYF; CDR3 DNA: TGTGCCACCAGCAGAGATCGGGGAAGCCCCTACGAGCAGTACTTC
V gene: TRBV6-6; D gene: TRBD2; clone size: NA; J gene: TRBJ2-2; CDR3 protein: CASKNGRGPGELFF; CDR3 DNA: TGTGCCAGCAAGAATGGGAGGGGCCCCGGGGAGCTGTTTTTT
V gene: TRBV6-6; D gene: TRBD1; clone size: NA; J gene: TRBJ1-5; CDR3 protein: CASSYQGAGQPQHF; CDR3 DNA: TGTGCCAGCAGTTACCAGGGGGCAGGTCAGCCCCAGCATTTT
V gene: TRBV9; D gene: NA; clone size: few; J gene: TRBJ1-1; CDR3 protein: CASSVGPSSGAEAFF; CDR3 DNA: TGTGCCAGCAGCGTAGGGCCATCGTCAGGGGCTGAAGCTTTCTTT
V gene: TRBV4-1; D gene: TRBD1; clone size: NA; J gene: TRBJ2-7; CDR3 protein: CASSQGPGQISYEQYF; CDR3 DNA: TGCGCCAGCAGCCAAGGACCGGGACAGATTAGCTACGAGCAGTACTTC
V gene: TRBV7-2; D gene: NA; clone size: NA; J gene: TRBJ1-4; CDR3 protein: CASSRITATNEKLFF; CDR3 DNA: TGTGCCAGCAGCCGGATTACAGCAACTAATGAAAAACTGTTTTTT
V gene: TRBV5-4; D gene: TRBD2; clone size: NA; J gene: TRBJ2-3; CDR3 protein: CASSLGLAGSHIDTQYF; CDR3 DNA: TGTGCCAGCAGCTTGGGGCTAGCGGGAAGTCATATAGATACGCAGTATTTT
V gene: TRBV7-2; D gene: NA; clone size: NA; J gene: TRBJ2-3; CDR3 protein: CASSLINSDLGDTQYF; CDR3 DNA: TGTGCCAGCAGCTTAATTAATAGTGACTTGGGAGATACGCAGTATTTT
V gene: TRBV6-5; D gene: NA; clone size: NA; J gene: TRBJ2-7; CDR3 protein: CASKKGQGNNEQYF; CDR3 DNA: TGTGCCAGCAAAAAGGGTCAGGGTAATAACGAGCAGTACTTC
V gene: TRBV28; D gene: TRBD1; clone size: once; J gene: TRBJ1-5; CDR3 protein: CASSPIDRVMNQPQHF; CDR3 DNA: TGTGCCAGCAGTCCCATAGACAGGGTGATGAATCAGCCCCAGCATTTT
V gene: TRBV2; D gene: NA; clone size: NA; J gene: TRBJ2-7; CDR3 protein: CASTERVNGEQYF; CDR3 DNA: TGTGCCAGCACCGAGAGGGTCAACGGCGAGCAGTACTTC
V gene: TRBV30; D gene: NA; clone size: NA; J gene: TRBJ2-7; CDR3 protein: CAWSLGSREQYF; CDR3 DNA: TGTGCCTGGAGTCTGGGTTCGCGGGAGCAGTACTTC
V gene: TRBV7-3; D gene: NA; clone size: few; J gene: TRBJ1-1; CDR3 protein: CASSLYRRGSAFF; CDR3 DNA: TGTGCCAGCAGCTTATATCGTAGGGGCTCGGCTTTCTTT
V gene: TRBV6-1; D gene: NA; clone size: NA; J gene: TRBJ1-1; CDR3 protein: CASSATGLNTEAFF; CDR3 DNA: TGTGCCAGCAGTGCCACAGGGTTGAACACTGAAGCTTTCTTT
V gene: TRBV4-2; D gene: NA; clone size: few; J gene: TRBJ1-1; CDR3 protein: CASSQDLRGEAFF; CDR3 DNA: TGTGCCAGCAGCCAAGATCTTCGCGGTGAAGCTTTCTTT
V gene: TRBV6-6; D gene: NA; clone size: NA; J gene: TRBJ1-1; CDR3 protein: CASSYEGFGTEAFF; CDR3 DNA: TGTGCCAGCAGTTACGAAGGTTTCGGGACTGAAGCTTTCTTT
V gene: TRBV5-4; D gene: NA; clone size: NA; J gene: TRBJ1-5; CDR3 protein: CASSLEPLRPQHF; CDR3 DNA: TGTGCCAGCAGCTTGGAGCCACTCCGGCCCCAGCATTTT
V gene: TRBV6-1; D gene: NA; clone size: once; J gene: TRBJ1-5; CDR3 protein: CASIGGIYYNQPQHF; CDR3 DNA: TGTGCCAGCATCGGGGGGATATACTACAATCAGCCCCAGCATTTT
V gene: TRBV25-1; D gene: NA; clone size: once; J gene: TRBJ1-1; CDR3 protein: CASSEWGQGTEAFF; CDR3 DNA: TGTGCCAGCAGTGAATGGGGGCAGGGGACTGAAGCTTTCTTT
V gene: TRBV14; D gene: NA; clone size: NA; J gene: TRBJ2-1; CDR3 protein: CASSQAPGVPLF; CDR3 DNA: TGTGCCAGCAGCCAAGCCCCGGGGGTCCCACTCTTC
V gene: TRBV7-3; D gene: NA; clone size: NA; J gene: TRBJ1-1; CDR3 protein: CASSLGRVTEAFF; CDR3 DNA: TGTGCCAGCAGTTTAGGCAGGGTCACTGAAGCTTTCTTT
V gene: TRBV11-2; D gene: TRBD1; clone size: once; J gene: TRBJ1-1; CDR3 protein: CASSLRGQGLNTEAFF; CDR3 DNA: TGTGCCAGCAGCTTAAGGGGACAGGGTTTGAACACTGAAGCTTTCTTT